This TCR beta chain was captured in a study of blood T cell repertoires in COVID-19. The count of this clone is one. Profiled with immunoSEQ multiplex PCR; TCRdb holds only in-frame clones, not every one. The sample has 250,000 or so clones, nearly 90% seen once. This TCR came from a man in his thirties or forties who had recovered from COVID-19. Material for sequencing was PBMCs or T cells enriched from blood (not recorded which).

CDR3 coding DNA: TGTGCCAGCAGTGAAACTAGCGGGAGAAATGAGCAGTTCTTC. Amino acid sequence: CASSETSGRNEQFF. The chain combines TRBV6-4 with TRBJ2-1; 11 bases line up with TRBD2. Per the germline V gene, CDR1 is MRHNA and CDR2 is SNTAGT. The ends lost 3 bases at V and 7 bases at J; junction bases unmatched: 2. This CDR3 contains 14 residues.